This T cell receptor (beta chain) was identified during a study of blood T cell repertoires in COVID-19. Turning to the study itself: PBMCs, B-cell-depleted T cells, or T cells were the source of the cDNA or gDNA that made up the material.

It was during active infection that Seattle patients were enrolled and then longitudinally followed. Sequencing used immunoSEQ multiplex PCR; TCRdb keeps in-frame clones, though not all of them. The top ten hold about 6.9% of the sample, which has fewer than 85,000 clones, 83% seen once. Trimming pared 5 bases from V and 3 bases from J, leaving 13 bases between. Germline lookup yields CDR1 SEHNR and CDR2 FQNEAQ (reference sequence). The CDR3 covers 14 residues. The clonotype was recovered from a man aged 25-45 years with COVID-19, enrolled during active disease. The chain is built from TRBV7-9 and TRBJ1-1, with a tentative D call TRBD1 (5 bases). Input material: peripheral blood. CDR3 coding DNA: TGTGCCAGCAGCGGGGGGAAATATTACACTGAAGCTTTCTTT. As protein: CASSGGKYYTEAFF.